One TCR beta chain is described in this entry. In its sample, this clonotype was seen many times. The specificity of this receptor is unknown. No per-base quality is available; no much larger clone lies one base away. The time point label for this specimen denotes: patch test 2, 6 weeks after DPC sensitization. The treatment or condition label corresponds to: therapeutic diphenylcyclopropenone sensitization with weekly scalp DPC. At every patch-test visit, the blood draw took place before the patch test was put on. To be eligible, patients had to be aged 18 to 70, diagnosed with alopecia and judged suitable for DPC therapy, while pregnant patients were excluded. Total RNA was extracted from unfractionated whole blood collected in Tempus Blood RNA tubes. This sample stems from a study of human T cells and chemical hapten exposure (dated by TCRdb to about 2021). Regarding the study in general: For sensitization, 2% DPC in acetone was applied to a roughly 2 cm by roughly 2 cm area of upper inner arm skin. Peripheral blood TCR repertoire changes were tracked in vivo in alopecia patients during primary and secondary sensitization to the hapten diphenylcyclopropenone (DPC). Throughout the approximately 23-week study period, patients were also given weekly therapeutic DPC doses on the scalp. Patch testing was performed on the upper back with Finn chambers containing 0.01% DPC, and the patch tests were scored after 6 days according to International Contact Dermatitis Research Group standards. Libraries were pooled for sequencing, and per-sample TCR yields varied mainly because of small differences in library volumes within the pool. Twenty-nine alopecia patients gave blood for TCR sequencing at one to four time points (pre-sensitization, 2, 6 and 24 weeks). The mostly female patient cohort included alopecia areata with under or over 50% scalp involvement, alopecia totalis and alopecia universalis. Blood samples were taken from patients before sensitization (week 0) and at 2, 6 and about 24 weeks after DPC sensitization. Points the paper makes about the study in general: DPC sensitization did not change how many TCRs were above 1 in 1000 frequency, and no evidence was found of alterations in global repertoire structure. The number of PT1 expanded TCRs positively correlated with patch test score, significant at thresholds 8, 16 and 32 but not 4. Significantly more large CDR3 similarity clusters were formed by expanded TCRs than by pre-sensitization or healthy control sets, consistent with antigen-driven responses. Because every patient had alopecia, a presumed autoimmune disease, the patients' immune response might differ from that of healthy individuals. After repeated subsampling, changes were observed in the strength of the expansion versus patch-test correlation and in the threshold at which the correlation became significant.

The library was produced with RACE. TCRdb records NextSeq 500 as the sequencer. During library preparation, unique molecular identifiers were attached to individual cDNA molecules so that TCRs could be counted quantitatively and reproducibly. For every blood RNA sample, sequencing covered both the TCR alpha and TCR beta chains. The original pipeline was this. A median of about 89,000 TCRs per sample was observed, with a range of about 20,000 to 690,600. V, J and CDR3 annotation of the TCR reads was performed with the Decombinator software suite. Every sample was subsampled to the same number of TCRs (28,000) for the PS versus PT1 abundance plots. Expanded TCRs were defined as absent before sensitization and observed at least eight times at the 2-week time point. TCRdb cleaned the public reads at Q25 with fastp, built clones with MiXCR and kept in-frame beta chains. Entries that share a CDR3 protein sequence are merged under the most common genes and DNA. The V and J calls here are based on TCRdb, not the publication. The sample yields 65,000 to 95,000 distinct CDR3 sequences; about 6.6% were counted once. Roughly 1.4% of the sample comes from the top ten.

From the cysteine up to the phenylalanine, the CDR3 has a length of 13 residues. Solely the CDR3 DNA is kept, with 39 bases framed from the first base. CDR1 and CDR2, per the germline V gene (reference sequence), are DFQATT and SNEGSKA. V is pared back by 4 bases and J by 0 bases, with 8 bases lying between the germline termini. This clonotype was obtained from a woman in her 30s with alopecia areata. Some clones in this sample may be carry-over from other donors' samples. The chain joins TRBV20-1 to TRBJ2-3; the best D guess is TRBD2, with 6 bases matching. Here the sequenced sample was whole blood, taken in connection with sensitization to the hapten diphenylcyclopropenone (DPC). The CDR3 region: CSAKSGSTDTQYF. The DNA is as follows: TGCAGTGCTAAAAGCGGGAGCACAGATACGCAGTATTTT.